These 13 T cell receptor beta chains came from one sample sequenced in a study of OX40 agonist ivuxolimab in advanced cancers. Assay: immunoSEQ multiplex PCR; the TCRdb copy retains only in-frame clones and omits some. The sample contains about 19,000 clones, about 86% of which appear only once. Sequenced material: CD4+ or CD8+ T cells sorted from blood, taken in a trial of the OX40 agonist ivuxolimab. The receptors derive from an adult with an advanced solid tumor such as melanoma, head and neck, liver or kidney cancer.

The rearrangement links TRBV11-3 to TRBJ2-2, with a tentative D call TRBD1 (6 bases). The CDR3 loop spans 13 amino acids. The germline V gene encodes CDR1 SGHNT and CDR2 YENEEA. Trimming shortened V by 6 bases and J by 4 bases, and 9 bases separated the two germline ends. The CDR3 loop is CASRTQGTGELFF. The CDR3 nucleotides read TGTGCCAGCAGAACACAGGGCACCGGGGAGCTGTTTTTT.

The table lists this clone with a count of one. The chain uses TRBV18 and TRBJ1-4; D not certain. CDR3 size: 14 residues. The V end lost 6 bases, the J end lost 3 bases, and 11 bases lay between the germline ends. The germline gives CDR1 KGHSH, CDR2 LQKENI. CDR3 in DNA: TGTGCCAGCTCTCACGGGAGGGCTAATGAAAAACTGTTTTTT. Protein: CASSHGRANEKLFF.

The chain couples TRBV29-1 to TRBJ2-3; D tentatively fits TRBD1 or TRBD2 (5 bases each). Germline V gives CDR1 SQVTM, CDR2 ANQGSEA. This CDR3 is built from 11 residues. The CDR3 is CTQGEGDTQYF. In nucleotides, the CDR3 is TGCACCCAGGGCGAGGGGGATACGCAGTATTTT.

V and J are TRBV29-1 and TRBJ2-5, with D maybe TRBD1 (6 bases). V shed 2 bases and J shed 2 bases, with 15 bases lying between them. CDR3 length equals 15 residues. CDR1 and CDR2 from the germline V gene are SQVTM and ANQGSEA. The CDR3 nucleotides are TGCAGCGTTGAATGGTCGACAGGTAGACAAGAGACCCAGTACTTC. Translation: CSVEWSTGRQETQYF. The full variable domain, rest sourced from reference TRBV29-1 and TRBJ2-5, is SAVISQKPSRDICQRGTSLTIQCQVDSQVTMMFWYRQQPGQSLTLIATANQGSEATYESGFVIDKFPISRPNLTFSTLTVSNMSPEDSSIYLCSVEWSTGRQETQYFGPGTRLLVL.

The chain recombines TRBV21-1 with TRBJ2-3; TRBD1, the table's D call, was not compared with the DNA. TRBV21-1 is noted as a pseudogene. This CDR3 has 17 amino acids. CDR3 coding DNA: TGTGCCAGCAGCAAAGCTCTCGACAGGGGGCCCACAGATACGCAGTATTTT. Translation: CASSKALDRGPTDTQYF.

The chain is built from TRBV5-1 and TRBJ2-7; TRBD1 might be the D (5 bases). Germline V gene lookup returns CDR1 SGHRS and CDR2 YFSETQ. This CDR3 comprises 12 residues. V lost 0 bases to trimming and J lost 6 bases, with 7 bases between them. The CDR3 nucleotides are TGCGCCAGCAGCTTGGGAAGGGGCGAGCAGTACTTC. It codes for CASSLGRGEQYF.

The chain has TRBV10-3 and TRBJ2-7, with D perhaps matching TRBD1 (5 bases). This CDR3 is built from 13 residues. Trimming cost V 7 bases and J 3 bases, with 13 bases left between them. Germline lookup yields CDR1 ENHRY and CDR2 SYGVKD. The CDR3 here is CAITRQPDYEQYF. CDR3 DNA: TGTGCCATCACTAGACAGCCTGACTACGAGCAGTACTTC.

For this clone: Sequence at one end of the junction differs from germline and may be a read error. Different DNA sequences within this sample yield the same CDR3. CDR3 amino acids: CASSLQGGVAEAFF. CDR3 nucleotides: TGCGCTAGCAGCTTGCAAGGCGGGGTTGCTGAAGCTTTCTTT. The rearrangement links TRBV5-1 to TRBJ1-1, with D unclear. CDR3 length: 14 residues. Per the germline V gene, CDR1 is SGHRS and CDR2 is YFSETQ.

The chain is built from TRBV5-4 and TRBJ2-1; D not certain. This CDR3 has 15 residues. Trimming removed 4 bases at V and 0 bases at J, with 11 bases between. Germline V lookup: CDR1 SGHNT, CDR2 YYREEE (reference sequence). This CDR3 reads CASSLDPRSYNEQFF. In DNA, the CDR3 is TGTGCCAGCAGCCTGGATCCGCGCTCCTACAATGAGCAGTTCTTC.

The chain has TRBV2 and TRBJ1-6, with TRBD1 as a possible D gene (6 bases). V was trimmed by 9 bases and J by 7 bases, leaving 16 bases between them. Per the germline V gene, CDR1 is SNHLY and CDR2 is FYNNEI. The CDR3 has 14 amino acids. In nucleotides, the CDR3 is TGTGCCAGGGGACCGGGACATGGGAATTCACCCCTCCACTTT. It is translated as CARGPGHGNSPLHF.

The CDR3 region has the DNA TGTGCCAGCAGTTACGCGACAGGGGGACGAGAGACCCAGTACTTC. As protein: CASSYATGGRETQYF. The chain links TRBV6-5 to TRBJ2-5; 9 bases fit TRBD1. Trimming cost V 2 bases and J 4 bases; bases outside gene matches: 5. The CDR3 consists of 15 residues. Per the germline V gene, CDR1 is MNHEY and CDR2 is SVGAGI.

This clone appeared once. This rearrangement joins TRBV7-8 to TRBJ2-1; perhaps TRBD1 as D (6 bases). The CDR3 loop spans 17 amino acids. Germline V lookup: CDR1 SGHVS, CDR2 FQNEAQ. V dropped 5 bases and J dropped 0 bases, with 17 bases sitting between them. The CDR3 DNA reads as TGTGCCAGCAGCCCAAAAGGGGGTACGGGCTCCTACAATGAGCAGTTCTTC. Translation gives CASSPKGGTGSYNEQFF.

The chain joins TRBV28 to TRBJ1-1, with 8 bases lining up with TRBD1. The CDR3 spans 17 residues. Per germline, CDR1 MDHEN and CDR2 SYDVKM. J gave up 0 bases and V 3 bases, and 9 bases lay outside the gene matches. CDR3 in amino acids: CASSFPLGQVLNTEAFF. As DNA, the CDR3 is TGTGCCAGCAGTTTCCCCCTGGGACAGGTCTTGAACACTGAAGCTTTCTTT.